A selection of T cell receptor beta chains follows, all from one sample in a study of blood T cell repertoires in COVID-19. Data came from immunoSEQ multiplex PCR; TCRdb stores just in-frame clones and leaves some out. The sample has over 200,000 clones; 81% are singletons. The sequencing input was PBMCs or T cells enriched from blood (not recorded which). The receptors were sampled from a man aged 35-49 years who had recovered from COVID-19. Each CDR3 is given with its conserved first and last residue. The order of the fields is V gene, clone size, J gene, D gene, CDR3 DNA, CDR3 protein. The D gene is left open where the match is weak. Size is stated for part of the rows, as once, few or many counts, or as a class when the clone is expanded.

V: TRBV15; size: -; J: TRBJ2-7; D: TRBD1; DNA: TGTGCCACCAGCAGAGCTCGACCGGGACAGGGGCCGGGGACCTACGAGCAGTACTTC; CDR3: CATSRARPGQGPGTYEQYF
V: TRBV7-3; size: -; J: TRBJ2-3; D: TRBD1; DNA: TGTGCCAGCAGCTTAGGTAACCCAGGGGGCGCAGATACGCAGTATTTT; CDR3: CASSLGNPGGADTQYF
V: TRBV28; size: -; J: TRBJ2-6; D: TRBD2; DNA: TGTGCCAGCAGTTTCGACGGGACTAGTATCTTAGGAGTGTCTGGGGCCAACGTCCTGACTTTC; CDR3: CASSFDGTSILGVSGANVLTF
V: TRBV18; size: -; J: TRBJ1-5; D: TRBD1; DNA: TGTGCCAGCTCACCCGGGACAGGGGGTAATCAGCCCCAGCATTTT; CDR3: CASSPGTGGNQPQHF
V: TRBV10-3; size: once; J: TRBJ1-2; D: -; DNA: TGTGCCATCAGTTTAGGAGACAGCTATGGCTACACCTTC; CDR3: CAISLGDSYGYTF
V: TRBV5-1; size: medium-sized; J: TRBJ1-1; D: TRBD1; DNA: TGCGCCAGCAGCCATCTAATTGGACAGGGAGGTGAAGCTTTCTTT; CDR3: CASSHLIGQGGEAFF
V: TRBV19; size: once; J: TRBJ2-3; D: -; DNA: TGTGCCACTAGGGACCACGAAAAAATGGCGGGTACGCAGTATTTT; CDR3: CATRDHEKMAGTQYF
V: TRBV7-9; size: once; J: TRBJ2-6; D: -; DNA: TGTGCCAGCAGCTTATTACAGGCTGGGGCCAACGTCCTGACTTTC; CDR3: CASSLLQAGANVLTF
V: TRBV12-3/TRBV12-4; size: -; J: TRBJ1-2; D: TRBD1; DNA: TGTGCCAGCAGTCAGACAGGGGATGGCTACACCTTC; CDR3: CASSQTGDGYTF
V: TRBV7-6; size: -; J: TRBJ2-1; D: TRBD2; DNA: TGTGCCAGCAGCTTAGTAGCGGGGGGAATTAGGAATGAGCAGTTCTTC; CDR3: CASSLVAGGIRNEQFF
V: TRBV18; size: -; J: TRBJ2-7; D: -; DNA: TGTGCCAGCTCACCGGTTCGCCAGGTCGCCTACGAGCAGTACTTC; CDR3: CASSPVRQVAYEQYF
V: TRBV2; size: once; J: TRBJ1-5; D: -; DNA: TGTGCCAGCAGTGAACTGGGGGGGCCTCAGCCCCAGCATTTT; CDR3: CASSELGGPQPQHF
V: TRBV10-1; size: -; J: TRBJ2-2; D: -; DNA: TGCGCCAGCAGTGAGGAGGGATTAACCGGGGAGCTGTTTTTT; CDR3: CASSEEGLTGELFF
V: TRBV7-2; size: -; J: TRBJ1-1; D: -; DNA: TGTGCCAGCAGCTTAGATTCGGGGAACACTGAAGCTTTCTTT; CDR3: CASSLDSGNTEAFF
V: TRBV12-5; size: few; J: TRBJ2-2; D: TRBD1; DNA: TGTGCTAGTGGTCCAAACCTCTCAGGGGGCACGGAGCTGTTTTTT; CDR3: CASGPNLSGGTELFF
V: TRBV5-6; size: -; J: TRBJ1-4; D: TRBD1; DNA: TGTGCCAGCAGCGGCAGGGGGAAGGGAACTAATGAAAAACTGTTTTTT; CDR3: CASSGRGKGTNEKLFF
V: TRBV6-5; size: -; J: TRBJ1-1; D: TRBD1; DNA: TGTGCCAGCAGTTATGGGACAGGGGGCGGTGAAGCTTTCTTT; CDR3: CASSYGTGGGEAFF
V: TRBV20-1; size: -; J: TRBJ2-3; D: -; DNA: TGCAGTGCTAGTTACGGTACTAGCACAGATACGCAGTATTTT; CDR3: CSASYGTSTDTQYF
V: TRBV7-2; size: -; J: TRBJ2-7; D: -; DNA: TGTGCCAGCAGCTTAGAAGGGACATCAGGACGCGAGCAGTACTTC; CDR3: CASSLEGTSGREQYF
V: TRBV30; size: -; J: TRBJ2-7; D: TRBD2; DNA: TGTGCCTGGAGTGAGTGGCTGGGACTAGACTCCTACGAGCAGTACTTC; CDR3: CAWSEWLGLDSYEQYF
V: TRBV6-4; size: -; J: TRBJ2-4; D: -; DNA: TGTGCCAGCAGTGAAGGGCAGGGGTTCGGAAACATTCAGTACTTC; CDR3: CASSEGQGFGNIQYF
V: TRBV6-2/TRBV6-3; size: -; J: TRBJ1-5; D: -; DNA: TGTGCCAGCATCCCCGGCGGGGGTCCTGGGCAGCCCCAGCATTTT; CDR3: CASIPGGGPGQPQHF
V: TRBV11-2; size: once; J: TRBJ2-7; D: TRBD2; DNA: TGTGCCAGCAGCTTGGGGCTAGCGGGAGGGTACGAGCAGTACTTC; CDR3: CASSLGLAGGYEQYF
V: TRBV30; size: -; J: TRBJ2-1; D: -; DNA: TGTGCCTGGAGTGTGACACCTTACAATGAGCAGTTCTTC; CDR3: CAWSVTPYNEQFF